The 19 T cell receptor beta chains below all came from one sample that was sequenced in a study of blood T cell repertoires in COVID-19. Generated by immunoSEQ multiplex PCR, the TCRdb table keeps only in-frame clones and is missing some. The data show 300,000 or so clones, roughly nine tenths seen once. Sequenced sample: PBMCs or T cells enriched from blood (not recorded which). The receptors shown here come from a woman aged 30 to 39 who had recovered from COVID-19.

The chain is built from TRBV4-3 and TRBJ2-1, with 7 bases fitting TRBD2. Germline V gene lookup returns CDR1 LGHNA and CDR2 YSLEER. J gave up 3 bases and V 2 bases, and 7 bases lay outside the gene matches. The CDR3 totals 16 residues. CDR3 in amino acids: CASSQLLAAGYNEQFF. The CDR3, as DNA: TGCGCCAGCAGCCAACTTCTAGCGGCAGGCTACAATGAGCAGTTCTTC.

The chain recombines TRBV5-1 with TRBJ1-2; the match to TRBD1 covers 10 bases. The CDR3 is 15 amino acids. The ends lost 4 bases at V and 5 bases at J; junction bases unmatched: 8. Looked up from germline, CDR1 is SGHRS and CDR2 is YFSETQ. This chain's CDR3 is CASSARTGGEYGYTF. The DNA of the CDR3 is TGCGCCAGCAGCGCCCGGACAGGGGGGGAATATGGCTACACCTTC.

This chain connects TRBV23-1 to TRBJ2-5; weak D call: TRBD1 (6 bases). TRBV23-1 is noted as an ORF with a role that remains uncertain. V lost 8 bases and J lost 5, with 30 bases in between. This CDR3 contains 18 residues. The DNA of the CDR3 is TGCGCCAGCTCCTCCCGAAGGGGGTTACTCACCACCCCCGAGACCCAGTACTTC. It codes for CASSSRRGLLTTPETQYF.

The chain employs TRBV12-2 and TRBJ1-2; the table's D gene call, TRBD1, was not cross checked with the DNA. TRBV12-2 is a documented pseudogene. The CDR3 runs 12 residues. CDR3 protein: CASRPTVYGYTF. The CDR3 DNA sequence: TGTGCAAGTCGCCCAACAGTTTATGGCTACACCTTC.

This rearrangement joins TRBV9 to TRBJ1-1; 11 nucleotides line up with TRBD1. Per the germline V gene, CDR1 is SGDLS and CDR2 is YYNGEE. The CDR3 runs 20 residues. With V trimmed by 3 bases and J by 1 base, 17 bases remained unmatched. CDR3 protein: CASSARPDRGHGNGNTEAFF. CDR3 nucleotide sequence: TGTGCCAGCAGCGCGCGGCCGGACAGGGGGCACGGTAACGGGAACACTGAAGCTTTCTTT.

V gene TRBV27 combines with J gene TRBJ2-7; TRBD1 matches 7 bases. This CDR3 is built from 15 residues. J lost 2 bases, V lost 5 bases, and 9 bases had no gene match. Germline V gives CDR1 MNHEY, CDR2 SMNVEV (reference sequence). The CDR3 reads CASSPSGTATYEQYF. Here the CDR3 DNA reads TGTGCCAGCAGTCCCTCCGGGACAGCGACCTACGAGCAGTACTTC.

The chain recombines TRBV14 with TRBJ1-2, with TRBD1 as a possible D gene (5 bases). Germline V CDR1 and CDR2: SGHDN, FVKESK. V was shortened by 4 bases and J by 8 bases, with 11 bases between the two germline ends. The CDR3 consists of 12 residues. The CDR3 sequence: CASSPTQGGYTF. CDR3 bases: TGTGCCAGCAGCCCAACCCAGGGAGGCTACACCTTC.

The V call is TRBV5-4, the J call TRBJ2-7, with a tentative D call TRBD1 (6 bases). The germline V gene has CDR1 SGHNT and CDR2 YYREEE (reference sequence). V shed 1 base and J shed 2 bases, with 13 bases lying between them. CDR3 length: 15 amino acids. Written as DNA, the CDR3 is TGTGCCAGCAGCTTGTCAGGGGTAAATACCTACGAGCAGTACTTC. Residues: CASSLSGVNTYEQYF. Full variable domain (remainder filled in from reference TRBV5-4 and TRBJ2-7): ETGVTQSPTHLIKTRGQQVTLRCSSQSGHNTVSWYQQALGQGPQFIFQYYREEENGRGNFPPRFSGLQFPNYSSELNVNALELDDSALYLCASSLSGVNTYEQYFGPGTRLTVT.

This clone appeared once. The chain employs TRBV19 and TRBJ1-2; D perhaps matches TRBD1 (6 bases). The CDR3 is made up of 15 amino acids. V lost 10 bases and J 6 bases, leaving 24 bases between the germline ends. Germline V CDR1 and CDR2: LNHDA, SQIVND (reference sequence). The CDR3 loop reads CATLVRGARGDGYTF. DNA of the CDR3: TGTGCCACCCTAGTGCGGGGGGCCAGGGGTGATGGCTACACCTTC. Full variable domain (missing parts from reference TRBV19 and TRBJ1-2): DGGITQSPKYLFRKEGQNVTLSCEQNLNHDAMYWYRQDPGQGLRLIYYSQIVNDFQKGDIAEGYSVSREKKESFPLTVTSAQKNPTAFYLCATLVRGARGDGYTFGSGTRLTVV.

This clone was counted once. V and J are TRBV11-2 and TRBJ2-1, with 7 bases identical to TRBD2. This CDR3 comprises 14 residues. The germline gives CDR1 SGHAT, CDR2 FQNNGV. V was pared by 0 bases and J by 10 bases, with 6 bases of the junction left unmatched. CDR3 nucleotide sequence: TGTGCCAGCAGCTTAGATTTTCGGGGGGTCGAGCAGTTCTTC. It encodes CASSLDFRGVEQFF. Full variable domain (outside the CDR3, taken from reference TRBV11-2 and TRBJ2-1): EAGVAQSPRYKIIEKRQSVAFWCNPISGHATLYWYQQILGQGPKLLIQFQNNGVVDDSQLPKDRFSAERLKGVDSTLKIQPAKLEDSAVYLCASSLDFRGVEQFFGPGTRLTVL.

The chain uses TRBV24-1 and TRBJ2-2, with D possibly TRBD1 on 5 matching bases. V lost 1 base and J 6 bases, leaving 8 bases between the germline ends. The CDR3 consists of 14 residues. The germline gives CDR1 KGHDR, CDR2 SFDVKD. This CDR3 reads CATSDFPRAGELFF. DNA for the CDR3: TGTGCCACCAGTGATTTTCCCAGGGCCGGGGAGCTGTTTTTT.

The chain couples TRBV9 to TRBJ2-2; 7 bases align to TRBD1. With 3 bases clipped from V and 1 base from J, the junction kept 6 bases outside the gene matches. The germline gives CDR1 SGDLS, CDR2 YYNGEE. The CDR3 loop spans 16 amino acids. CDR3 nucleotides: TGTGCCAGCAGCGCTCTGACAGGGATGAACACCGGGGAGCTGTTTTTT. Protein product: CASSALTGMNTGELFF.

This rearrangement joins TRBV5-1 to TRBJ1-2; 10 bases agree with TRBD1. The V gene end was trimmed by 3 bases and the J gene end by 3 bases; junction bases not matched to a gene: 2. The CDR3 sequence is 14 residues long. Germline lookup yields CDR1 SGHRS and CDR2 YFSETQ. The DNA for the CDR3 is TGCGCCAGCAGCTGGGACAGGGGAGACTATGGCTACACCTTC. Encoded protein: CASSWDRGDYGYTF.

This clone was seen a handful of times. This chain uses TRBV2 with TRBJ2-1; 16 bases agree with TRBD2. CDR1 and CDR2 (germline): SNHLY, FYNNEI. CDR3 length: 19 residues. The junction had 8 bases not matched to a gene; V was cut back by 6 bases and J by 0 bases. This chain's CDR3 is CASRGGTSGGASSYNEQFF. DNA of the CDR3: TGTGCCAGCAGGGGAGGGACTAGCGGGGGGGCGTCCTCCTACAATGAGCAGTTCTTC.

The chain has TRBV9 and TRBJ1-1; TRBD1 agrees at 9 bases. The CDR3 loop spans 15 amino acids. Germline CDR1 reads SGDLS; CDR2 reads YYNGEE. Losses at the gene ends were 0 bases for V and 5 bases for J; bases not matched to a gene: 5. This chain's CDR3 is CASSVVVTGGTEAFF. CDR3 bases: TGTGCCAGCAGCGTAGTGGTGACAGGGGGGACTGAAGCTTTCTTT.

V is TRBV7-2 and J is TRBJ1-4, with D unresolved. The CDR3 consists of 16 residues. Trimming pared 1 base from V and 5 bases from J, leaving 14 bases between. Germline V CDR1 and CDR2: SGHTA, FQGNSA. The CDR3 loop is CASSLVVGGANEKLFF. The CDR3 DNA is TGTGCCAGCAGCTTAGTCGTCGGAGGAGCGAATGAAAAACTGTTTTTT.

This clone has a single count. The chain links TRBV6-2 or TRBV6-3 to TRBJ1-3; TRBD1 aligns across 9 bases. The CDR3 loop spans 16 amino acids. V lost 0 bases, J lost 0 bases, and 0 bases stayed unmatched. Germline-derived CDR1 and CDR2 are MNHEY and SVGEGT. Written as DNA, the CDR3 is TGTGCCAGCAGTTACTCGGACAGGGGCTCTGGAAACACCATATATTTT. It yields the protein CASSYSDRGSGNTIYF.

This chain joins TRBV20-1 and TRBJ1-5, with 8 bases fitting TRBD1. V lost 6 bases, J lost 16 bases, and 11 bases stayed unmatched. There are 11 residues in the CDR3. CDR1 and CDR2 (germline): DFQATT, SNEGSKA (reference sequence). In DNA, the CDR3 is TGCAGTGCCGACAGGGGTTCAGCGCAACATTTT. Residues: CSADRGSAQHF.

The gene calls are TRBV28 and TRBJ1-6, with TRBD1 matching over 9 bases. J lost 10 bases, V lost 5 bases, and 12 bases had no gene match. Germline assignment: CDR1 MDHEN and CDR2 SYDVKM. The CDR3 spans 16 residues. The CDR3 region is CASSQGGTGTWSPLHF. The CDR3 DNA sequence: TGTGCCAGCAGTCAAGGGGGGACAGGGACGTGGTCACCCCTCCACTTT.